This TCR beta chain was captured by sequencing in a study of PD-L1 blockade in urothelial cancer. CDR1 and CDR2 from the germline V gene are ENHRY and SYGVKD. The CDR3 sequence is 16 residues long. V dropped 10 bases and J dropped 1; count of bases not matched to a gene: 9. The time point: pretreatment peripheral blood. Repertoires were generated with immunoSEQ multiplex PCR, while TCRdb's copy carries only in-frame clones and drops some. Counted here are around 130,000 clones, roughly 83% occurring once; the ten biggest clones make up about 2.9%. This material consisted of PBMCs, taken around atezolizumab (anti-PD-L1) treatment. This receptor was taken from a man in his forties or fifties with urothelial cancer. The chain has TRBV10-3 and TRBJ2-6; 8 bases agree with TRBD1. The CDR3 region has the DNA TGTGCCACCTTGGGACAGGCCTCATCTGGGGCCAACGTCCTGACTTTC. Translation: CATLGQASSGANVLTF.